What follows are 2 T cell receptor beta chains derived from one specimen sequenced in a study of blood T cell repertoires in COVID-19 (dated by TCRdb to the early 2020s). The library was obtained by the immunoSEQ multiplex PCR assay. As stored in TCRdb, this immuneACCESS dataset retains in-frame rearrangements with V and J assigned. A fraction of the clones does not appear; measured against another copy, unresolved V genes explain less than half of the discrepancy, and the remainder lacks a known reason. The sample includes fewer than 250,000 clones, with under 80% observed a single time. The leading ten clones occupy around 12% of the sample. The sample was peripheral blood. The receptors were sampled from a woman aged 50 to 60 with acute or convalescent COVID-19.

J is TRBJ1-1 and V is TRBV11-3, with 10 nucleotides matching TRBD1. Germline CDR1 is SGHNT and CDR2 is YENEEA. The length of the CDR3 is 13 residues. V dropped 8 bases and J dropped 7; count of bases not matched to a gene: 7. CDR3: CASGQGGFSEAFF. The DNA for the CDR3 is TGTGCCAGCGGACAGGGGGGGTTTAGTGAAGCTTTCTTT.

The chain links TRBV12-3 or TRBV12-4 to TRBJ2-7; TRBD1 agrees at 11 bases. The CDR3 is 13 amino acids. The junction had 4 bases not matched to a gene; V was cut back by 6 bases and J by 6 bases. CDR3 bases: TGTGCCAGCAGGGACGGGACAGGGGGCGAGCAGTACTTC. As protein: CASRDGTGGEQYF.